This T cell receptor beta chain was recorded in a study of regulatory T cells in long-lasting Graves disease. V lost 6 bases, J lost 12 bases, and 18 bases lay in between. CDR3 length equals 12 residues. Germline V gene lookup returns CDR1 SGHTA and CDR2 FQGTGA. The table lists this clonotype with many counts. Specified time point: newly diagnosed GD, antithyroid drugs for less than 3 months. Construction of the TCR library relied on RNA isolated from PBMCs. Relying on iRepertoire HTBI primers and Arm-PCR of CDR3 regions, the team built TCR beta libraries. TCRdb independently ran MiXCR on the multiplex PCR reads; one entry per CDR3 protein. The data contain fewer than 650,000 distinct CDR3 sequences, about 16% of them singletons. This sample was shared with a second study, whose subject was T cells in Graves' hyperthyroidism and ophthalmopathy. From that paper: It was considered stable Graves' hyperthyroidism when ophthalmopathy did not progress within 18 months. First-round RT-PCR with HTBI primers amplified the TCR CDR3 region. Blood also showed most of the thyroid clonotypes that were expanded above 0.001.

The sequenced sample was peripheral blood mononuclear cells (PBMCs), obtained at new diagnosis, from a patient treated with antithyroid drugs. The TCR sequence derives from a man aged 18 to 29 with Graves disease. This chain connects TRBV7-3 to TRBJ2-7; D tentatively fits TRBD1 or TRBD2 (6 bases each). As DNA, the CDR3 is TGTGCCAGCAGTAGCCCAGGAGGGGGGCTGTACTTC. Protein sequence: CASSSPGGGLYF.